Below are 25 T cell receptor beta chains sequenced from a single sample in a study of T cell responses to AZD1222 COVID-19 vaccine. The data were produced by immunoSEQ multiplex PCR, yet TCRdb's version contains in-frame clones alone and is incomplete. The table has approximately 160,000 clones, approximately 90% seen once. Specimen: peripheral blood, collected on day 0 of AZD1222 vaccination. The receptors derive from an adult in good health.

The sample holds a few counts of this clone. The rearrangement links TRBV2 to TRBJ1-1, with D possibly matching TRBD1 (5 bases). The CDR3 covers 15 residues. Looked up from germline, CDR1 is SNHLY and CDR2 is FYNNEI. V was pared by 5 bases and J by 4 bases, with 17 bases between. This CDR3 reads CASSSGGEWSTEAFF. In DNA form, the CDR3 reads TGTGCCAGCAGTTCGGGGGGGGAATGGAGCACTGAAGCTTTCTTT.

This chain joins TRBV7-9 and TRBJ2-2; D uncertain. The CDR3 loop spans 13 amino acids. Trimming took 0 bases from V and 8 from J, leaving 7 bases between them. Germline CDR1 is SEHNR and CDR2 is FQNEAQ (reference sequence). The CDR3: CASSLASVGELFF. Written as DNA, the CDR3 is TGTGCCAGCAGCTTAGCGAGCGTAGGGGAGCTGTTTTTT.

This clone has a single count. The chain is built from TRBV18 and TRBJ1-2, with 8 nucleotides matching TRBD1. CDR1 and CDR2 from the germline V gene are KGHSH and LQKENI. V shed 7 bases, J shed 2 bases, and the junction held 6 bases outside the gene matches. The CDR3 is made up of 14 amino acids. The CDR3 DNA follows: TGTGCCAGCTACCGGACAGGGATAAACTATGGCTACACCTTC. Protein product: CASYRTGINYGYTF. The variable domain in full, with the rest retrieved from reference TRBV18 and TRBJ1-2, is NAGVMQNPRHLVRRRGQEARLRCSPMKGHSHVYWYRQLPEEGLKFMVYLQKENIIDESGMPKERFSAEFPKEGPSILRIQQVVRGDSAAYFCASYRTGINYGYTFGSGTRLTVV.

This chain links TRBV3-1 (or the pseudogene TRBV3-2) with TRBJ1-4; 10 bases are shared with TRBD1. The CDR3 has 15 amino acids. With V trimmed by 5 bases and J by 8 bases, 8 bases remained unmatched. CDR1 and CDR2 from the germline V gene are LGHDT and YNNKEL (reference sequence). In DNA, the CDR3 is TGTGCCAGCAGCACACGACAGGGGGCCAACGAAAAACTGTTTTTT. Translating it yields CASSTRQGANEKLFF.

This clone was seen a handful of times. This chain links TRBV19 with TRBJ1-1, with TRBD1 identical over 9 bases. V shed 4 bases, J shed 3 bases, and the junction held 9 bases outside the gene matches. Per the germline V gene, CDR1 is LNHDA and CDR2 is SQIVND (reference sequence). The CDR3 loop spans 16 amino acids. The CDR3 DNA follows: TGTGCCAGTAGTAGCGGACAGGGGCTTGGTGACACTGAAGCTTTCTTT. Translated, it gives CASSSGQGLGDTEAFF.

CDR3 protein: CASSERQANYGYTF. The CDR3 DNA follows: TGCGCCAGCAGTGAGAGACAGGCTAACTATGGCTACACCTTC. The rearrangement joins TRBV10-2 to TRBJ1-2, with D perhaps TRBD1 (6 bases). Per germline, CDR1 WSHSY and CDR2 SAAADI. V lost 2 bases to trimming and J lost 0 bases, with 7 bases between them. The CDR3 runs to 14 residues.

This clone has just one count. This rearrangement joins TRBV24-1 to TRBJ2-2, with D uncertain. This CDR3 has 14 amino acids. The germline V and J ends were trimmed by 9 bases and 0 bases, with 10 bases remaining between them. The germline CDR1 and CDR2 sequences are KGHDR and SFDVKD. CDR3 residues: CATSGRANTGELFF. Written as DNA, the CDR3 is TGTGCCACCTCAGGCAGAGCGAACACCGGGGAGCTGTTTTTT.

This clone was found once. J is TRBJ1-1 and V is TRBV19, with TRBD1 matching over 8 bases. Germline CDR1 reads LNHDA; CDR2 reads SQIVND (reference sequence). CDR3 length: 15 residues. J lost 5 bases, V lost 2 bases, and 7 bases had no gene match. CDR3 sequence reads: CASSITGGRTTEAFF. CDR3 DNA: TGTGCCAGTAGTATAACAGGGGGAAGGACAACTGAAGCTTTCTTT.

This clone was seen only once. V usage is TRBV5-1 and J usage is TRBJ1-1; a possible D gene is TRBD1 (5 bases). The CDR3 is 17 amino acids. V lost 3 bases, J lost 6 bases, and 24 bases lay in between. Germline loops: CDR1 SGHRS, CDR2 YFSETQ. In nucleotides, the CDR3 is TGCGCCAGCAGCTGGGTGGTCTCTCAGGGAAGGGCGGCTGAAGCTTTCTTT. Protein: CASSWVVSQGRAAEAFF. The whole variable domain, filled in from reference TRBV5-1 and TRBJ1-1, reads KAGVTQTPRYLIKTRGQQVTLSCSPISGHRSVSWYQQTPGQGLQFLFEYFSETQRNKGNFPGRFSGRQFSNSRSEMNVSTLELGDSALYLCASSWVVSQGRAAEAFFGQGTRLTVV.

This clone was observed a single time. The chain couples TRBV5-4 to TRBJ2-1, with D hard to call. This CDR3 spans 12 amino acids. Looked up from germline, CDR1 is SGHNT and CDR2 is YYREEE (reference sequence). Trimming pared 4 bases from V and 10 bases from J, leaving 12 bases between. The CDR3 DNA sequence: TGTGCCAGCAGCGCCGAGCTACGGGAGCAGTTCTTC. Its translation: CASSAELREQFF.

The chain links TRBV21-1 to TRBJ2-1. TRBV21-1 is designated a pseudogene. This CDR3 spans 16 amino acids. CDR3 sequence (DNA): TGTGCCAGCAGCAGGGGGGCAGATTACTCCTACAATGAGCAGTTCTTC. This codes for CASSRGADYSYNEQFF.

The J gene is TRBJ2-7, the V gene TRBV5-1; 10 nucleotides line up with TRBD2. The germline gives CDR1 SGHRS, CDR2 YFSETQ. The CDR3 extends over 17 amino acids. The ends lost 0 bases at V and 2 bases at J; junction bases unmatched: 8. The CDR3 DNA reads TGCGCCAGCAGCTTGGCCGGACTAGCGGCACCGACCTACGAGCAGTACTTC. Its translation: CASSLAGLAAPTYEQYF.

The chain recombines TRBV10-3 with TRBJ1-2; D uncertain. The length of the CDR3 is 16 residues. Trimming stripped 6 bases from V and 1 base from J, with 18 bases between. Germline CDR1 reads ENHRY; CDR2 reads SYGVKD. The CDR3 DNA follows: TGTGCCATCAGGAGGGAAGGAGCTCCCATTAACTATGGCTACACCTTC. It yields the protein CAIRREGAPINYGYTF.

This chain links TRBV10-2 with TRBJ2-7; 10 nucleotides agree with TRBD2. This CDR3 is 17 amino acids long. After removal of 6 bases from V and 3 bases from J, the junction contained 14 bases not matched to a gene. In germline, CDR1 is WSHSY, CDR2 SAAADI. This CDR3 is CASRGSGSSGRIYEQYF. In DNA, the CDR3 is TGCGCCAGCAGGGGCTCTGGGTCTAGCGGGAGAATCTACGAGCAGTACTTC.

The genes are TRBV29-1 and TRBJ1-3; 9 bases align to TRBD1. Germline loops: CDR1 SQVTM, CDR2 ANQGSEA. With 6 bases clipped from V and 2 bases from J, the junction kept 5 bases outside the gene matches. The CDR3 loop spans 14 amino acids. The CDR3 region is CSVMGTGTGNTIYF. CDR3 bases: TGCAGCGTGATGGGGACAGGGACTGGAAACACCATATATTTT.

The chain uses TRBV19 and TRBJ2-1; D may be TRBD2 (6 bases). Germline CDR1 and CDR2: LNHDA and SQIVND (reference sequence). The CDR3 is made up of 16 amino acids. Between the trimmed V and J ends, which lost 4 bases and 6 bases, there was a span of 19 bases. The CDR3 sequence: CASSSLTRVDGNEQFF. The CDR3 DNA sequence: TGTGCCAGTAGTAGTCTGACTAGGGTGGACGGCAATGAGCAGTTCTTC.

V is TRBV6-5 and J is TRBJ1-4, with D unclear. Trimming removed 2 bases from V and 0 bases from J, with 7 bases in between. The CDR3 is 15 residues long. In germline, CDR1 is MNHEY, CDR2 SVGAGI. The DNA of the CDR3 is TGTGCCAGCAGTTACGATACAGCAACTAATGAAAAACTGTTTTTT. Translating it yields CASSYDTATNEKLFF.

This chain connects TRBV9 to TRBJ2-1, with D perhaps TRBD1 or TRBD2 (5 bases each). V lost 3 bases and J lost 2, with 12 bases in between. The germline V gene has CDR1 SGDLS and CDR2 YYNGEE. This CDR3 spans 15 amino acids. The CDR3 sequence is CASSAGPLAYNEQFF. The CDR3 DNA follows: TGTGCCAGCAGCGCGGGGCCCTTAGCCTACAATGAGCAGTTCTTC.

This chain's CDR3 is CSVEKAGELTDTQYF. CDR3 sequence (DNA): TGCAGCGTTGAAAAAGCGGGAGAACTAACAGATACGCAGTATTTT. This chain links TRBV29-1 with TRBJ2-3; 8 positions agree with TRBD2. The length of the CDR3 is 15 residues. With V trimmed by 2 bases and J by 3 bases, 7 bases remained unmatched. Looked up from germline, CDR1 is SQVTM and CDR2 is ANQGSEA.

The genes are TRBV7-9 and TRBJ2-7; TRBD2 is a possible D gene (5 bases). The CDR3 is made up of 15 amino acids. Trimming stripped 1 base from V and 3 bases from J, with 13 bases between. The germline V gene encodes CDR1 SEHNR and CDR2 FQNEAQ (reference sequence). CDR3 in DNA: TGTGCCAGCAGCTTAGGGGATTCCGAGGGCTACGAGCAGTACTTC. Its translation is CASSLGDSEGYEQYF. Complete variable domain (other parts from reference TRBV7-9 and TRBJ2-7): DTGVSQNPRHKITKRGQNVTFRCDPISEHNRLYWYRQTLGQGPEFLTYFQNEAQLEKSRLLSDRFSAERPKGSFSTLEIQRTEQGDSAMYLCASSLGDSEGYEQYFGPGTRLTVT.

The chain employs TRBV11-2 and TRBJ2-1; 9 nucleotides agree with TRBD2. Germline CDR1 SGHAT, CDR2 FQNNGV. With 4 bases clipped from V and 9 bases from J, the junction kept 7 bases outside the gene matches. The length of the CDR3 is 14 residues. CDR3 sequence (DNA): TGTGCCAGCAGCTCCATAGCGGGAGTAGGTGAGCAGTTCTTC. This translates into CASSSIAGVGEQFF. The whole variable domain, remainder taken from reference TRBV11-2 and TRBJ2-1, is EAGVAQSPRYKIIEKRQSVAFWCNPISGHATLYWYQQILGQGPKLLIQFQNNGVVDDSQLPKDRFSAERLKGVDSTLKIQPAKLEDSAVYLCASSSIAGVGEQFFGPGTRLTVL.

The chain joins TRBV4-1 to TRBJ1-2; 8 bases fit TRBD1. In germline, CDR1 is MGHRA, CDR2 YSYEKL. CDR3 size: 15 residues. V was clipped by 0 bases and J by 2 bases; unmatched bases: 2. CDR3: CASSQEAGGNYGYTF. In DNA, the CDR3 is TGCGCCAGCAGCCAAGAGGCAGGGGGCAACTATGGCTACACCTTC.

The chain couples TRBV5-1 to TRBJ1-4, with unresolved D. The CDR3 consists of 15 residues. Trimming pared 0 bases from V and 3 bases from J, leaving 9 bases between. Germline V lookup: CDR1 SGHRS, CDR2 YFSETQ. The CDR3 is CASSLGQTSNEKLFF. In nucleotides, the CDR3 is TGCGCCAGCAGCTTGGGGCAGACTTCTAATGAAAAACTGTTTTTT.

The rearrangement joins TRBV5-1 to TRBJ2-3; D not resolved. This CDR3 comprises 15 residues. Between the trimmed V and J ends, which lost 0 bases and 6 bases, there was a span of 14 bases. Germline V lookup: CDR1 SGHRS, CDR2 YFSETQ. In nucleotides, the CDR3 is TGCGCCAGCAGCTTGGATTCCCCTAGATCGGATACGCAGTATTTT. It codes for CASSLDSPRSDTQYF.

This rearrangement joins TRBV5-4 to TRBJ2-1; 9 positions match TRBD1. Trimming at V came to 4 bases and at J to 4 bases, leaving 9 bases not matched to a gene. This CDR3 has 16 amino acids. Germline-derived CDR1 and CDR2 are SGHNT and YYREEE (reference sequence). The CDR3 protein is CASSTGQGPLYNEQFF. CDR3 DNA: TGTGCCAGCAGCACCGGACAGGGGCCCCTGTACAATGAGCAGTTCTTC.